Listed below are T cell receptor beta chains from one sample, sequenced in a study of breast tumors, draining lymph nodes, adjacent tissues. TCRdb used MiXCR to reprocess the multiplex PCR reads, holding one entry per CDR3 protein. The table records approximately 280,000 distinct CDR3 sequences, around 31% of them present only once. The sample was axillary lymph node tissue. The receptors were sampled from a female donor with breast cancer. Some clones in this sample may be carry-over from other donors' samples. Both conserved end residues are part of each CDR3. Fields, in order: clone size, V gene, CDR3 length, J gene, D gene, CDR3 DNA, CDR3 protein. A D gene is named only where the DNA matches it firmly. Only part of the rows carry a size: once, few, many, or a class if the clone is expanded.

many	TRBV19	14	TRBJ2-3	-	TGTGCCAGTAGTATTTCGGCAGGGACAGATACGCAGTATTTT	CASSISAGTDTQYF
once	TRBV7-2	17	TRBJ2-3	TRBD2	TGTGCCAGCAGTACACCGGGACTAGCGGGCCTCACAGATCCGCAGTATTTT	CASSTPGLAGLTDPQYF
many	TRBV6-6	17	TRBJ1-6	-	TGTGCCAGCAGTTACTCGCGTCACCTTCGGAGTAATTCACCCCTCCACTTT	CASSYSRHLRSNSPLHF
many	TRBV24-1	17	TRBJ2-2	-	TGTGCCACCAGTGATTTATACGGAAGTACTAGCACCGGGGAGCTGTTTTTT	CATSDLYGSTSTGELFF
-	TRBV2	18	TRBJ2-3	TRBD2	TGTGCCAGCAGCCAAGATCGGCTAGCGGGTTTTAGCACAGATACGCAGTATTTT	CASSQDRLAGFSTDTQYF
-	TRBV11-1	15	TRBJ2-5	TRBD2	TGTGCCAGCAGCAGGCGCGGGGGAGGGAAAGAGACCCAGTACTTC	CASSRRGGGKETQYF
-	TRBV30	15	TRBJ1-5	-	TGTGCCTGGAGCGCAGGATGGACGGGCAGTCAGCCCCAGCATTTT	CAWSAGWTGSQPQHF
many	TRBV6-6	12	TRBJ2-1	TRBD2	TGTGCCAGCAGTTACGAGGGCGGGAGGCAGTTCTTC	CASSYEGGRQFF
-	TRBV5-1	14	TRBJ1-1	-	TGCGCCAGCAGCTTGTGGGGAGGTGCGACTGAAGCTTTCTTT	CASSLWGGATEAFF
many	TRBV20-1	17	TRBJ2-1	TRBD2	TGCAGTGCTAGAGACGCGAGGACTAGCGGGACTTACAATGAGCAGTTCTTC	CSARDARTSGTYNEQFF
many	TRBV20-1	12	TRBJ2-5	-	TGCACCAGATGGACGGCCCAAGAGACCCAGTACTTC	CTRWTAQETQYF
many	TRBV30	15	TRBJ2-6	TRBD1	TGTGCCTGGGCGGGACAGGGGACTGGGGCCAACGTCCTGACTTTC	CAWAGQGTGANVLTF
-	TRBV28	14	TRBJ1-2	-	TGTGCCAGCAGTCCAGCAGACAGGAACTATGGCTACACCTTC	CASSPADRNYGYTF
-	TRBV20-1	15	TRBJ2-5	TRBD1	TGCAGTGCTAGTTACAGGGGCAGGGGCGGGGAGACCCAGTACTTC	CSASYRGRGGETQYF
many	TRBV6-5	15	TRBJ2-5	-	TGTGCCAGCAGTTACAACCAGGGGCCACAAGAGACCCAGTACTTC	CASSYNQGPQETQYF
many	TRBV7-2	14	TRBJ2-7	-	TGTGCCAGCAGCTTAGGGGTGGCACCCTACGAGCAGTACTTC	CASSLGVAPYEQYF
many	TRBV3-1	13	TRBJ2-5	-	TGTGCCAGCAGCCTATTACAGGGACAGACCCAGTACTTC	CASSLLQGQTQYF
many	TRBV7-2	17	TRBJ2-7	TRBD2	TGTGCCAGCAGCTTAGCTCGGACTAGCGGGAGGGCCTACGAGCAGTACTTC	CASSLARTSGRAYEQYF
many	TRBV4-2	17	TRBJ2-3	TRBD2	TGTGCCAGCAGCCACCGAGGAGGGGAGGGCCTCGCAGATACGCAGTATTTT	CASSHRGGEGLADTQYF
many	TRBV6-5	17	TRBJ2-6	-	TGTGCCAGCAGTTACGCGGGACACCGATCTGGGGCCAACGTCCTGACTTTC	CASSYAGHRSGANVLTF
many	TRBV20-1	14	TRBJ1-5	-	TGCAGTGCTATTTTTGCACAGGGAAATCAGCCCCAGCATTTT	CSAIFAQGNQPQHF
many	TRBV29-1	11	TRBJ2-7	TRBD1	TGCAGCGCCGGGACAGGCTACGAGCAGTACTTC	CSAGTGYEQYF
many	TRBV9	19	TRBJ2-1	TRBD2	TGTGCCAGCAGCGTAAGGGCTAGCGGGATTCTGAGCTCCTACAATGAGCAGTTCTTC	CASSVRASGILSSYNEQFF
-	TRBV5-4	16	TRBJ1-1	TRBD1	TGTGCCAGCAGCCGGGGGACAGGGGGCCTGAACACTGAAGCTTTCTTT	CASSRGTGGLNTEAFF
many	TRBV7-7	15	TRBJ2-7	TRBD2	TGTGCTAGCAGCCCCATGCGGGAGGCTACCTACGAGCAGTACTTC	CASSPMREATYEQYF
few	TRBV27	15	TRBJ1-2	TRBD1	TGTGCCAGCAGTCCGTCACGGCAGGGGGGGTATGGCTACACCTTC	CASSPSRQGGYGYTF
-	TRBV6-6	16	TRBJ2-5	TRBD2	TGTGCCAGCAGTTACTCACTAGCGGGAGTTCCGGAGACCCAGTACTTC	CASSYSLAGVPETQYF
-	TRBV9	17	TRBJ2-3	-	TGTGCCAGCAGCGTAGGGACATCCAACCGACGCACAGATACGCAGTATTTT	CASSVGTSNRRTDTQYF
few	TRBV30	12	TRBJ2-1	-	TGTGCCTGGAGTGTAGGTGTCAATGAGCAGTTCTTC	CAWSVGVNEQFF
-	TRBV4-2	15	TRBJ2-4	TRBD2	TGTGCCAGCAGCCAAGATGGGGGGGGTGAAAACATTCAGTACTTC	CASSQDGGGENIQYF
many	TRBV7-9	12	TRBJ1-2	-	TGTGCCAGCAGCTTAGGGGGTGGCGGCTACACCTTC	CASSLGGGGYTF
-	TRBV20-1	15	TRBJ1-4	-	TGCAGTGCTAGAGGCCAGGGTGTCTACAATGAAAAACTGTTTTTT	CSARGQGVYNEKLFF
-	TRBV10-3	13	TRBJ2-2	-	TGTGCCGTTAGTGAGTCTATGGCCGGGGAGCTGTTTTTT	CAVSESMAGELFF
many	TRBV19	16	TRBJ1-3	TRBD1	TGTGCCAGTAGTCTGCCCCCCGGGACAGTTGGAAACACCATATATTTT	CASSLPPGTVGNTIYF
-	TRBV12-3/TRBV12-4	13	TRBJ1-5	-	TGTGCCAGCAGACCTCCCGGCAATCAGCCCCAGCATTTT	CASRPPGNQPQHF
few	TRBV20-1	16	TRBJ2-2	TRBD2	TGCAGTGCAGGGGAAGCGGGAGGGAGAGCCACCGGGGAGCTGTTTTTT	CSAGEAGGRATGELFF
-	TRBV11-3	15	TRBJ2-5	TRBD2	TGTGCCAGCAGCTTTCCTCGCGGGAGGCCGGGGACCCAGTACTTC	CASSFPRGRPGTQYF
-	TRBV5-4	15	TRBJ1-5	-	TGTGCCAGCAGCTTGAGCCTAGCGGGAGGAGGGACCCAGCATTTT	CASSLSLAGGGTQHF
many	TRBV20-1	14	TRBJ1-5	-	TGCAGTGCTAGTTCGGGAGATAGCAATCAGCCCCAGCATTTT	CSASSGDSNQPQHF
few	TRBV6-2/TRBV6-3	15	TRBJ2-1	TRBD2	TGTGCCAGCGGGACCAGCGGGAGGCTTTACAATGAGCAGTTCTTC	CASGTSGRLYNEQFF
many	TRBV29-1	14	TRBJ2-3	TRBD2	TGCAGCGTTGAACTGCTAGCGGGACCAGATACGCAGTATTTT	CSVELLAGPDTQYF
many	TRBV12-3/TRBV12-4	13	TRBJ2-5	-	TGTGCCAGCAGTTCTAACGGAGGAGGGGCCCAGTACTTC	CASSSNGGGAQYF
many	TRBV5-1	15	TRBJ2-3	-	TGCGCCAGCAGCTTGGACAGACCTAAGGAGGATACGCAGTATTTT	CASSLDRPKEDTQYF
few	TRBV27	14	TRBJ2-7	TRBD1	TGTGCCAGCAGTTTCCGACAGGGGGCTTGGGAGCAGTACTTC	CASSFRQGAWEQYF
-	TRBV29-1	10	TRBJ1-2	TRBD1	TGCAGCGTTGAAGAGGACAGGACAGCCTTC	CSVEEDRTAF
many	TRBV7-9	15	TRBJ1-3	-	TGTGCCAGCATTACAGGATCCTTCTCTGGAAACACCATATATTTT	CASITGSFSGNTIYF
many	TRBV14	13	TRBJ1-2	-	TGTGCCAGCAGCTCTATGGGGACCTATGGCTACACCTTC	CASSSMGTYGYTF
once	TRBV11-3	13	TRBJ1-2	TRBD1	TGTGCCAGCAGCCCGACAGGGGGCAAAGGCTACACCTTC	CASSPTGGKGYTF
-	TRBV24-1	16	TRBJ1-2	TRBD1	TGTGCCACCAGTGGTCCTCGGACCGGGACAGGGTATGGCTACACCTTC	CATSGPRTGTGYGYTF
-	TRBV28	15	TRBJ1-4	-	TGTGCCAGCAGTTTATCGGGGGGGTATGCCGAAAAACTGTTTTTT	CASSLSGGYAEKLFF
-	TRBV10-3	16	TRBJ2-1	TRBD1	TGTGCCATCAGTGGTATGGACAGGGGAGCCCACAATGAGCAGCTCTTC	CAISGMDRGAHNEQLF
few	TRBV9	14	TRBJ2-5	TRBD2	TGTGCCAGCAGCGAGGGACTAGGACGGCAGACCCAGTCCTTC	CASSEGLGRQTQSF
many	TRBV20-1	13	TRBJ2-7	-	TGCAGTGCTACGGATCAAGGTTTCTACGAGCAGTACTTC	CSATDQGFYEQYF
many	TRBV20-1	16	TRBJ1-3	-	TGCAGTGCTAGCCCCGTAGGAGGGGCGCCCGGAAACACCATATATTTT	CSASPVGGAPGNTIYF
many	TRBV5-1	15	TRBJ2-1	TRBD1	TGCGCCAGCAGCTTGGACAGGGGATCCTACAATGAGCAGTTCTTC	CASSLDRGSYNEQFF
few	TRBV19	16	TRBJ2-2	TRBD2	TGTGCCAGTAGTATAGTCGGCGGGAGCCCCACCGGGGAGCTGTTTTTT	CASSIVGGSPTGELFF
-	TRBV20-1	15	TRBJ2-3	TRBD1	TGCAGTGCTAGTGGACAGGGGGCTAGCACAGATACGCAGTACTTT	CSASGQGASTDTQYF
many	TRBV4-2	15	TRBJ2-5	-	TGTGCCAGCAGCCAAACACCTCGGGGTGGGGAGACCCAGTACTTC	CASSQTPRGGETQYF
many	TRBV5-6	11	TRBJ2-7	-	TGTGCCAGCAGCTCCCGGCAAGAGCAGTACTTC	CASSSRQEQYF
-	TRBV11-2	13	TRBJ2-5	-	TGTGCCAGCAGCCGGACGGGGCGAGAGACCCAGTACTTC	CASSRTGRETQYF